A single sample gave rise to the 29 T cell receptor beta chains below, sequenced in a study of control samples from healthy donors and cancer patients. TCRdb's copy holds only in-frame clones and misses some; the assay was immunoSEQ multiplex PCR. This table holds roughly 150,000 clones, about 93% found once. What was sequenced was blood. The receptors originated from a man aged 50 to 60 in good health.

The chain links TRBV6-5 to TRBJ1-6; a weak D match, TRBD1 (6 bases). Trimming removed 0 bases from V and 8 bases from J, with 14 bases in between. This CDR3 region has 16 residues. Germline assignment: CDR1 MNHEY and CDR2 SVGAGI. CDR3 coding DNA: TGTGCCAGCAGTTACTCAACAGGGATCCTGGATTCACCCCTCCACTTT. Protein: CASSYSTGILDSPLHF.

This chain links TRBV28 with TRBJ2-5; no definite D call. The CDR3 runs to 12 residues. V dropped 8 bases and J dropped 6 bases, with 13 bases sitting between them. Germline V gene lookup returns CDR1 MDHEN and CDR2 SYDVKM. The CDR3 loop is CASEGRVQTQYF. The DNA of the CDR3 is TGTGCCAGCGAAGGGCGCGTCCAGACCCAGTACTTC.

V gene TRBV6-4 combines with J gene TRBJ1-1, with a weak D call TRBD1 (6 bases). There are 15 residues in the CDR3. Germline CDR1 reads MRHNA; CDR2 reads SNTAGT. V was clipped by 4 bases and J by 2 bases, with 14 bases between them. CDR3 bases: TGTGCCAGCAGTGCAGGGGCCGGGTCTAACACTGAAGCTTTCTTT. Its translation is CASSAGAGSNTEAFF.

This chain links TRBV28 with TRBJ2-5, with TRBD2 identical over 12 bases. CDR1 and CDR2 (germline): MDHEN, SYDVKM. Trimming took 5 bases from V and 4 from J; bases not matched to a gene: 11. This CDR3 is built from 17 residues. The CDR3 region is CASSTYTSGRRGETQYF. CDR3 sequence (DNA): TGTGCCAGCAGTACGTACACTAGCGGGAGGCGGGGAGAGACCCAGTACTTC.

The chain combines TRBV2 with TRBJ2-7; D unresolved. The CDR3 covers 12 residues. Trimming took off 7 bases at V and 0 bases at J, with 7 bases between the two ends. The germline V gene has CDR1 SNHLY and CDR2 FYNNEI. The CDR3 loop is CASMYGSYEQYF. The CDR3 nucleotides read TGTGCCAGCATGTACGGCTCCTACGAGCAGTACTTC.

V and J are TRBV10-3 and TRBJ1-2; a weak D match, TRBD1 (5 bases). The CDR3 covers 13 residues. The V end was cut by 4 bases, the J end by 7 bases, with 13 bases between. Germline values: CDR1 ENHRY, CDR2 SYGVKD. The CDR3, as DNA: TGTGCCATCAGTGCCGACAGCGACTCTGGCTACACCTTC. Translated, it gives CAISADSDSGYTF.

As regards this clone: Other DNA sequences in the same sample also yield this CDR3. The J gene is TRBJ1-5, the V gene TRBV2; possibly TRBD1 for D (6 bases). The CDR3 totals 13 residues. The germline V gene encodes CDR1 SNHLY and CDR2 FYNNEI. V dropped 3 bases and J dropped 4 bases, with 7 bases sitting between them. The CDR3 is CASSDRGNQPQHF. The CDR3 region has the DNA TGTGCCAGCAGTGATAGGGGGAATCAGCCCCAGCATTTT.

This chain links TRBV5-1 with TRBJ2-1; the D gene is possibly TRBD2 (6 bases). Per the germline V gene, CDR1 is SGHRS and CDR2 is YFSETQ. The germline V and J ends were trimmed by 0 bases and 3 bases, with 10 bases remaining between them. The CDR3 has 15 residues. The CDR3 DNA reads TGCGCCAGCAGCTTGGTGGCTAGCGACTACAATGAGCAGTTCTTC. It yields the protein CASSLVASDYNEQFF. The full variable domain, rest sourced from reference TRBV5-1 and TRBJ2-1, is KAGVTQTPRYLIKTRGQQVTLSCSPISGHRSVSWYQQTPGQGLQFLFEYFSETQRNKGNFPGRFSGRQFSNSRSEMNVSTLELGDSALYLCASSLVASDYNEQFFGPGTRLTVL.

The chain links TRBV5-1 to TRBJ1-4; weak D call: TRBD1 (5 bases). V dropped 4 bases and J dropped 5 bases, with 15 bases sitting between them. The CDR3 loop spans 15 amino acids. Per germline, CDR1 SGHRS and CDR2 YFSETQ. The CDR3 DNA sequence: TGCGCCAGCAGCCCATCGGGGGTGGGCAATGAAAAACTGTTTTTT. It encodes CASSPSGVGNEKLFF.

The V call is TRBV28, the J call TRBJ1-6; the D is unclear. V was pared by 3 bases and J by 9 bases, with 12 bases between. The CDR3 covers 14 residues. Germline V gene lookup returns CDR1 MDHEN and CDR2 SYDVKM. CDR3 sequence reads: CASSLQPIISPLHF. As DNA, the CDR3 is TGTGCCAGCAGTTTGCAACCGATCATTTCACCCCTCCACTTT.

The chain links TRBV19 to TRBJ2-2; 9 nucleotides agree with TRBD1. V lost 7 bases and J lost 6; bases outside the gene matches: 3. CDR1 and CDR2 (germline): LNHDA, SQIVND (reference sequence). CDR3 size: 13 residues. The CDR3 DNA reads TGTGCCAGTACTAGGACAGGGGCCGGGGAGCTGTTTTTT. Residues: CASTRTGAGELFF. The full variable domain, rest sourced from reference TRBV19 and TRBJ2-2, is DGGITQSPKYLFRKEGQNVTLSCEQNLNHDAMYWYRQDPGQGLRLIYYSQIVNDFQKGDIAEGYSVSREKKESFPLTVTSAQKNPTAFYLCASTRTGAGELFFGEGSRLTVL.

This chain uses TRBV7-2 with TRBJ2-7; the D is unclear. The CDR3 totals 11 residues. The V gene lost 5 bases and the J gene lost 4 bases, with 6 bases spanning the gap. CDR1 and CDR2 (germline): SGHTA, FQGNSA. The CDR3 DNA reads TGTGCCAGCAGCGACCGTTACGAGCAGTACTTC. This gives the protein CASSDRYEQYF. Variable domain in full (rest from reference TRBV7-2 and TRBJ2-7): GAGVSQSPSNKVTEKGKDVELRCDPISGHTALYWYRQSLGQGLEFLIYFQGNSAPDKSGLPSDRFSAERTGGSVSTLTIQRTQQEDSAVYLCASSDRYEQYFGPGTRLTVT.

The chain uses TRBV7-8 and TRBJ1-3; 7 positions agree with TRBD1. V was pared by 2 bases and J by 0 bases, with 7 bases of the junction left unmatched. Germline V gene sequence: CDR1 SGHVS, CDR2 FQNEAQ. CDR3 length: 17 residues. The CDR3 is CASSLIDRALSGNTIYF. The DNA of the CDR3 is TGTGCCAGCAGCTTAATTGACAGGGCCCTCTCTGGAAACACCATATATTTT.

The chain has TRBV7-9 and TRBJ2-2; D is perhaps TRBD2 (6 bases). Trimming removed 5 bases at V and 5 bases at J, with 18 bases between. This CDR3 region has 16 residues. Germline V gene data show CDR1 as SEHNR and CDR2 as FQNEAQ (reference sequence). The CDR3 bases are TGTGCCAGCAGCCTGCCTCTGATAGCGGTGACCGGGGAGCTGTTTTTT. It codes for CASSLPLIAVTGELFF.

V gene TRBV29-1 combines with J gene TRBJ2-1; maybe TRBD2 (5 bases). The V gene's germline CDR1 is SQVTM and CDR2 ANQGSEA. Trimming removed 7 bases at V and 13 bases at J, with 17 bases between. The CDR3 loop spans 11 amino acids. In DNA, the CDR3 is TGCAGCGCCCCCGGATGGGAGCACCAGTTCTTC. Translation gives CSAPGWEHQFF.

CDR3 coding DNA: TGTGCCAGCAGTCCCGGGACAGGGGACCACAATGAGCAGTTCTTC. Protein sequence: CASSPGTGDHNEQFF. This chain joins TRBV5-4 and TRBJ2-1, with TRBD1 matching over 10 bases. V shed 5 bases and J 5 bases; nucleotides not matched to a gene: 7. This CDR3 region has 15 residues. Germline assignment: CDR1 SGHNT and CDR2 YYREEE (reference sequence).

This chain uses TRBV28 with TRBJ1-3; D might be TRBD1 (6 bases). CDR1 and CDR2 (germline): MDHEN, SYDVKM. The V and J ends lost 7 bases and 2 bases respectively, with 15 bases between them. This CDR3 spans 15 amino acids. The CDR3 coding sequence is TGTGCCAGCATCGACAGGACATTCCCTGGAAACACCATATATTTT. Encoded protein: CASIDRTFPGNTIYF.

Concerning this clone: Other DNA variants within this sample encode the same CDR3. The gene calls are TRBV5-1 and TRBJ2-1, with D perhaps TRBD2 (5 bases). CDR1 SGHRS and CDR2 YFSETQ come from the germline V gene. This CDR3 is built from 15 residues. Trimming cost V 0 bases and J 0 bases, with 7 bases left between them. The CDR3 nucleotides read TGCGCCAGCAGCTTGGGCGGAGGCTCCTACAATGAGCAGTTCTTC. Translating gives CASSLGGGSYNEQFF.

The rearrangement joins TRBV24-1 to TRBJ1-5; D call uncertain. Germline CDR1 is KGHDR and CDR2 is SFDVKD. Trimming removed 3 bases from V and 7 bases from J, with 12 bases in between. The CDR3 sequence is 14 residues long. The CDR3 spells CATSDPTALQPQHF. CDR3 bases: TGTGCCACCAGTGATCCTACAGCTCTACAGCCCCAGCATTTT.

The V gene is TRBV5-1, the J gene TRBJ2-2; D possibly matches TRBD1 or TRBD2 (5 bases each). Germline values: CDR1 SGHRS, CDR2 YFSETQ. The CDR3 totals 15 residues. The V end was cut by 2 bases, the J end by 2 bases, with 10 bases between. CDR3: CASSFRDLNTGELFF. Written as DNA, the CDR3 is TGCGCCAGCAGCTTTAGGGACCTTAACACCGGGGAGCTGTTTTTT.

This chain links TRBV11-2 with TRBJ2-1; D remains unclear. The CDR3 runs 12 residues. Germline assignment: CDR1 SGHAT and CDR2 FQNNGV. Trimming took 1 base from V and 6 from J, leaving 4 bases between them. The CDR3 region is CASSLAGNEQFF. The CDR3 region has the DNA TGTGCCAGCAGCTTAGCCGGCAATGAGCAGTTCTTC.

The V call is TRBV5-1, the J call TRBJ2-1; possibly TRBD2 for D (6 bases). Germline assignment: CDR1 SGHRS and CDR2 YFSETQ. The V gene lost 3 bases and the J gene lost 8 bases, with 18 bases spanning the gap. CDR3 length equals 15 residues. CDR3 DNA: TGCGCCAGCAGCTCCTCGGGAGATCGTATCGATGAGCAGTTCTTC. Its translation is CASSSSGDRIDEQFF.

The chain has TRBV19 and TRBJ2-1; D is perhaps TRBD1 or TRBD2 (5 bases each). Trimming took off 9 bases at V and 1 base at J, with 22 bases between the two ends. This CDR3 spans 17 amino acids. CDR1 is LNHDA and CDR2 is SQIVND in the germline V gene (reference sequence). This CDR3 is CASGTARPGGSYNEQFF. The CDR3 nucleotides read TGTGCCAGCGGGACGGCCCGCCCCGGTGGTTCCTACAATGAGCAGTTCTTC.

Remarks on this clone: Germline is not matched at one junction end, which may reflect a read error. The sample holds other DNA sequences that translate to the same CDR3. CDR3 amino acids: CAWRPPVSNQPQHF. The CDR3 DNA is TGTGCTTGGAGGCCTCCGGTCTCAAATCAGCCCCAGCATTTT. The chain uses TRBV30 and TRBJ1-5; no firm D call. The CDR3 has 14 amino acids. Germline loops: CDR1 GTSNPN, CDR2 SVGIG (reference sequence). Variable domain in full (rest from reference TRBV30 and TRBJ1-5): SQTIHQWPATLVQPVGSPLSLECTVEGTSNPNLYWYRQAAGRGLQLLFYSVGIGQISSEVPQNLSASRPQDRQFILSSKKLLLSDSGFYLCAWRPPVSNQPQHFGDGTRLSIL.

The chain couples TRBV29-1 to TRBJ1-4; no reliable D call. The CDR3 runs to 11 residues. V was trimmed by 3 bases and J by 2 bases, leaving 1 base between them. Germline V lookup: CDR1 SQVTM, CDR2 ANQGSEA. In nucleotides, the CDR3 is TGCAGCGTTGACACTAATGAAAAACTGTTTTTT. As protein: CSVDTNEKLFF.

The rearrangement joins TRBV7-9 to TRBJ2-1; TRBD1 agrees at 8 bases. Germline loops: CDR1 SEHNR, CDR2 FQNEAQ (reference sequence). This CDR3 region has 13 residues. The trim removed 4 bases at V and 9 bases at J, leaving 5 bases unmatched. The chain's CDR3 is CASSSGQVLEQFF. The CDR3 nucleotides read TGTGCCAGCAGCTCGGGACAGGTTCTTGAGCAGTTCTTC.

V is TRBV11-2 and J is TRBJ2-1; 8 bases are shared with TRBD2. The germline V gene encodes CDR1 SGHAT and CDR2 FQNNGV. V was clipped by 1 base and J by 9 bases; unmatched bases: 8. The CDR3 runs to 15 residues. CDR3 sequence: CASSLVVREDSEQFF. CDR3 coding DNA: TGTGCCAGCAGCTTAGTGGTGCGGGAGGATAGTGAGCAGTTCTTC.

The sample holds one count of this clone. V is TRBV11-2 and J is TRBJ2-7; D may be TRBD1 (6 bases). Trimming pared 8 bases from V and 2 bases from J, leaving 16 bases between. The CDR3 totals 14 residues. Germline V gene lookup returns CDR1 SGHAT and CDR2 FQNNGV. The CDR3 loop reads CASDSSDRPYEQYF. The CDR3 coding sequence is TGTGCCAGCGACTCCTCGGACAGACCCTACGAGCAGTACTTC. The full variable domain, with the rest looked up from reference TRBV11-2 and TRBJ2-7, is EAGVAQSPRYKIIEKRQSVAFWCNPISGHATLYWYQQILGQGPKLLIQFQNNGVVDDSQLPKDRFSAERLKGVDSTLKIQPAKLEDSAVYLCASDSSDRPYEQYFGPGTRLTVT.

This chain links TRBV6-5 with TRBJ1-1; D ambiguous. CDR3 length equals 13 residues. The V end was cut by 5 bases, the J end by 0 bases, with 7 bases between. Germline V lookup: CDR1 MNHEY, CDR2 SVGAGI. The CDR3: CASSPSVNTEAFF. The CDR3 region has the DNA TGTGCCAGCAGTCCCTCAGTGAACACTGAAGCTTTCTTT.